These T cell receptor beta chains were read from a single sample in a study of T cells in Graves' hyperthyroidism and ophthalmopathy. MiXCR, run by TCRdb on the multiplex PCR reads, gives a single entry per CDR3 protein. The sample carries roughly 380,000 distinct CDR3 sequences, about a sixth recorded once. Sequenced material: blood. These receptors all stem from a woman between 40 and 50 years old with Graves' ophthalmopathy. Both conserved end residues are trimmed from each CDR3. A row's size may be missing; if present it is once, few, many or a size class.

once TRBJ1-5 TRBV6-1 ASRRGSTQWWGQPQH
NA TRBJ2-7 TRBV19 ASSTRPSLYEQY
many TRBJ2-7 TRBV6-5 ASPAGREQY
many TRBJ2-5 TRBV20-1 SARGRLAGGKKTQY
NA TRBJ2-7 TRBV6-5 ASNYDVYEQS
many TRBJ2-2 TRBV7-3 ASSLYGNTGELF
NA TRBJ2-2 TRBV4-1 ASSQLGANTGELF
many TRBJ2-2 TRBV6-5 ASTDSTGELF
many TRBJ1-5 TRBV9 ASSVGTGINQPQH
NA TRBJ2-2 TRBV6-1 ASSEPPRGPGELF
many TRBJ2-5 TRBV27 ASSPIPPGIAGEETQY
many TRBJ1-5 TRBV20-1 SATPTGRRMRSNQPQH
many TRBJ1-3 TRBV5-1 ASSTNRESAGNTIY
many TRBJ2-7 TRBV12-3/TRBV12-4 ASSTGTGDEQY
many TRBJ2-3 TRBV2 ASSALALSTDTQY
many TRBJ1-5 TRBV25-1 ASSTGTTGNQPQH
NA TRBJ2-2 TRBV28 ASRTRVLSTGELS
NA TRBJ1-5 TRBV4-1 ASSKVAGDQPQH
NA TRBJ2-2 TRBV7-8 VSSSYTGELF
many TRBJ2-7 TRBV6-1 ASSEEPGGSYEQY
many TRBJ2-3 TRBV5-1 ASRRGEVDTQY
few TRBJ1-5 TRBV7-2 ASSLGSNRGNQPQH
many TRBJ1-1 TRBV10-2 ASSVRVNTEAF
many TRBJ2-7 TRBV6-2/TRBV6-3 ASSYSDVYEQY
many TRBJ1-1 TRBV6-1 ASSRDRGTEAF
many TRBJ2-5 TRBV12-3/TRBV12-4 ASSLSDLGTQY
many TRBJ2-5 TRBV20-1 SASVWNVPQETQY
many TRBJ2-4 TRBV12-3/TRBV12-4 ASSLPGQRNIQY
many TRBJ2-7 TRBV19 ASSATGGLSYEQY
many TRBJ1-3 TRBV3-1 ASSQGTAVGGNTIY
NA TRBJ2-6 TRBV6-2/TRBV6-3 ASSRTGGNSGANVLT
many TRBJ2-5 TRBV5-1 ASSLGTIQETQY
few TRBJ2-2 TRBV28 ASSSLAGGLSTGELF
many TRBJ2-2 TRBV11-2 ASSFPGTPSGELF
many TRBJ2-7 TRBV12-3/TRBV12-4 ASGGLYEQY
many TRBJ2-2 TRBV25-1 ASLGLATGELF
many TRBJ2-7 TRBV10-2 ASTGQGANPYEQY
many TRBJ2-7 TRBV6-5 ASSPPTGASYEQY
many TRBJ1-5 TRBV28 ATFNKEEDQPQH
many TRBJ2-7 TRBV10-3 AISESWDQHGNEQY
NA TRBJ2-7 TRBV20-1 SANPPTSGSLQY
many TRBJ2-7 TRBV7-6 ASSLGWSEAYEQY